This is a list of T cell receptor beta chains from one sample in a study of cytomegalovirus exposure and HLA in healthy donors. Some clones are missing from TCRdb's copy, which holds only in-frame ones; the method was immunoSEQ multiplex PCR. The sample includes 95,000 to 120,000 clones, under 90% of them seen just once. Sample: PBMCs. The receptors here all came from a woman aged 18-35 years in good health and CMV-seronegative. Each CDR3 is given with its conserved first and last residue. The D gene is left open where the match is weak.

cdr3_aa: CASSLASGIEAFF
cdr3_nt: TGTGCCAGCAGCTTAGCGAGCGGGATTGAAGCTTTCTTT
j_call: TRBJ1-1
d_call: NA
v_call: TRBV7-9

cdr3_aa: CASSDGRGHGNQPQHF
cdr3_nt: TGTGCCAGCAGCGATGGGCGGGGGCATGGGAATCAGCCCCAGCATTTT
j_call: TRBJ1-5
d_call: NA
v_call: TRBV28

cdr3_aa: CASSPNELREQFF
cdr3_nt: TGTGCCAGCAGCCCAAACGAACTCCGGGAGCAGTTCTTC
j_call: TRBJ2-1
d_call: NA
v_call: TRBV5-4

cdr3_aa: CASSQERGTGLGSGANVLTF
cdr3_nt: TGTGCCAGCAGCCAAGAAAGAGGGACAGGTCTTGGCTCTGGGGCCAACGTCCTGACTTTC
j_call: TRBJ2-6
d_call: TRBD1
v_call: TRBV4-2

cdr3_aa: CSVGSEDSEAFF
cdr3_nt: TGCAGCGTTGGAAGTGAGGATTCTGAAGCTTTCTTT
j_call: TRBJ1-1
d_call: NA
v_call: TRBV29-1

cdr3_aa: CASSTTHNYGYTF
cdr3_nt: TGTGCCAGCAGTACAACACATAACTATGGCTACACCTTC
j_call: TRBJ1-2
d_call: NA
v_call: TRBV2

cdr3_aa: CASSFYSYEQYF
cdr3_nt: TGTGCCAGCAGCTTCTATTCCTACGAGCAGTACTTC
j_call: TRBJ2-7
d_call: NA
v_call: TRBV5-5

cdr3_aa: CASSLTGHSTDTQYF
cdr3_nt: TGTGCCAGCAGTCTAACGGGACACAGCACAGATACGCAGTATTTT
j_call: TRBJ2-3
d_call: NA
v_call: TRBV28

cdr3_aa: CASSSPGTGKNIQYF
cdr3_nt: TGTGCCAGCAGCTCCCCTGGGACAGGCAAAAACATTCAGTACTTC
j_call: TRBJ2-4
d_call: TRBD1
v_call: TRBV7-2

cdr3_aa: CASSVDNARGGYTF
cdr3_nt: TGTGCCAGCAGCGTAGACAACGCTAGAGGTGGCTACACCTTC
j_call: TRBJ1-2
d_call: NA
v_call: TRBV9

cdr3_aa: CASSFGQGARGYTF
cdr3_nt: TGTGCCAGCAGCTTCGGACAGGGGGCACGTGGCTACACCTTC
j_call: TRBJ1-2
d_call: TRBD1
v_call: TRBV7-9

cdr3_aa: CASSLGGTGRPGNYGYTF
cdr3_nt: TGTGCCAGCAGCTTAGGCGGGACAGGCCGTCCGGGGAACTATGGCTACACCTTC
j_call: TRBJ1-2
d_call: TRBD1
v_call: TRBV11-2